Below are 31 T cell receptor beta chains sequenced from a single sample in a study of OX40 agonist ivuxolimab in advanced cancers. Sequencing was performed with immunoSEQ multiplex PCR; in TCRdb, only in-frame clones are kept and a portion is missing. The data show 65,000 to 95,000 clones, 88% seen once. The starting material was CD4+ or CD8+ T cells sorted from blood, obtained in a trial of the OX40 agonist ivuxolimab. These TCRs come from an adult with an advanced solid tumor such as melanoma, head and neck, liver or kidney cancer.

This chain links TRBV19 with TRBJ2-1; 13 bases match TRBD2. V lost 10 bases to trimming and J lost 4 bases; unmatched junction nucleotides: 4. The CDR3 covers 14 residues. Germline CDR1 LNHDA, CDR2 SQIVND (reference sequence). CDR3 DNA: TGTGCCACCGGGGGACTAGCGGGGTACAATGAGCAGTTCTTC. Translating it yields CATGGLAGYNEQFF.

This clone was observed a single time. The gene calls are TRBV6-5 and TRBJ1-2; 9 nucleotides align to TRBD1. The trim removed 6 bases at V and 4 bases at J, leaving 9 bases unmatched. The germline V gene encodes CDR1 MNHEY and CDR2 SVGAGI. The CDR3 consists of 15 residues. The DNA for the CDR3 is TGTGCCAGCAGCCCCCTACAGACAGGGGGCTATGGCTACACCTTC. Encoded protein: CASSPLQTGGYGYTF.

The chain employs TRBV21-1 and TRBJ2-5; the table's D call of TRBD2 was not tested on the DNA. TRBV21-1 is a recognized pseudogene. There are 15 residues in the CDR3. The CDR3 here is CASSKGAGIQETQYF. For the CDR3, the DNA is TGTGCCAGCAGCAAAGGGGCGGGGATTCAAGAGACCCAGTACTTC.

CDR3 in amino acids: CASSFRIQETQYF. DNA for the CDR3: TGCGCCAGCAGCTTCCGCATTCAAGAGACCCAGTACTTC. The V gene is TRBV5-1, the J gene TRBJ2-5, with D hard to call. Germline V gene lookup returns CDR1 SGHRS and CDR2 YFSETQ. This CDR3 spans 13 amino acids. The V end was cut by 2 bases, the J end by 2 bases, with 7 bases between.

This clone has a handful of counts. The chain combines TRBV11-2 with TRBJ2-1, with D possibly being TRBD2 (7 bases). Germline CDR1 SGHAT, CDR2 FQNNGV. The CDR3 extends over 16 amino acids. Trimming took off 7 bases at V and 6 bases at J, with 22 bases between the two ends. The CDR3 here is CASKGVRGGMLNEQFF. The CDR3 coding sequence is TGTGCCAGCAAGGGAGTGAGGGGGGGGATGCTCAATGAGCAGTTCTTC. Full variable domain (missing parts from reference TRBV11-2 and TRBJ2-1): EAGVAQSPRYKIIEKRQSVAFWCNPISGHATLYWYQQILGQGPKLLIQFQNNGVVDDSQLPKDRFSAERLKGVDSTLKIQPAKLEDSAVYLCASKGVRGGMLNEQFFGPGTRLTVL.

This clone was recorded once. The chain recombines TRBV4-2 with TRBJ1-2, with a possible D match to TRBD1 (5 bases). V lost 1 base and J lost 4, with 19 bases in between. There are 17 residues in the CDR3. Per germline, CDR1 LGHNA and CDR2 YNFKEQ. The CDR3 DNA is TGTGCCAGCAGCCAAGGGGTACTGGGGCACGTTGGCTATGGCTACACCTTC. Translating it yields CASSQGVLGHVGYGYTF.

V is TRBV7-2 and J is TRBJ2-1; 7 nucleotides line up with TRBD2. Germline values: CDR1 SGHTA, CDR2 FQGNSA. Trimming removed 1 base from V and 8 bases from J; junction bases left unmatched: 5. The CDR3 length is 14 residues. The CDR3 DNA sequence: TGTGCCAGCAGCTTAGGGCCTAGCGGCTATGAGCAGTTCTTC. This codes for CASSLGPSGYEQFF.

The chain recombines TRBV5-1 with TRBJ2-3; 9 bases align to TRBD2. V dropped 1 base and J dropped 4; count of bases not matched to a gene: 13. This CDR3 has 18 amino acids. CDR1 and CDR2 from the germline V gene are SGHRS and YFSETQ. The CDR3: CASSLPRGGGGPADTQYF. CDR3 coding DNA: TGCGCCAGCAGCTTGCCCAGGGGCGGGGGGGGCCCCGCAGATACGCAGTATTTT.

V gene TRBV5-4 combines with J gene TRBJ2-5; the D gene is possibly TRBD2 (6 bases). This CDR3 is 13 amino acids long. Trimming took off 9 bases at V and 5 bases at J, with 17 bases between the two ends. Germline V CDR1 and CDR2: SGHNT, YYREEE (reference sequence). CDR3 sequence: CATSGGAKETQYF. In DNA, the CDR3 is TGTGCCACCTCTGGCGGGGCAAAGGAGACCCAGTACTTC.

The V gene is TRBV9, the J gene TRBJ1-3; the D gene is possibly TRBD1 (6 bases). The germline V gene encodes CDR1 SGDLS and CDR2 YYNGEE. V was shortened by 1 base and J by 2 bases, with 7 bases between the two germline ends. CDR3 length: 14 amino acids. The CDR3 protein is CASSVTGTGNTIYF. The DNA of the CDR3 is TGTGCCAGCAGCGTAACAGGGACTGGAAACACCATATATTTT.

The genes are TRBV28 and TRBJ2-5, with D unresolved. This CDR3 has 11 amino acids. Deletions cut 3 bases from V and 7 bases from J, with 6 bases between. Germline V gene sequence: CDR1 MDHEN, CDR2 SYDVKM. The CDR3: CASSLGWTQYF. The CDR3, as DNA: TGTGCCAGCAGTTTGGGTTGGACCCAGTACTTC.

The V gene is TRBV6-1, the J gene TRBJ2-7, with D possibly being TRBD2 (5 bases). V was pared by 3 bases and J by 4 bases, with 13 bases between. Germline CDR1 MNHNS, CDR2 SASEGT. The CDR3 runs 14 residues. CDR3: CASSEGPQRYEQYF. CDR3 coding DNA: TGTGCCAGCAGTGAGGGTCCGCAGCGGTACGAGCAGTACTTC.

The rearrangement uses TRBV5-1 and TRBJ2-1; no firm D call. With 0 bases removed from V and 3 bases from J, the gap between germline ends came to 10 bases. The length of the CDR3 is 15 residues. In germline, CDR1 is SGHRS, CDR2 YFSETQ. The CDR3 DNA follows: TGCGCCAGCAGCTTGGGTGGGCTATACTACAATGAGCAGTTCTTC. This codes for CASSLGGLYYNEQFF.

This sequence joins TRBV29-1 and TRBJ2-7, with D perhaps TRBD1 or TRBD2 (5 bases each). Per the germline V gene, CDR1 is SQVTM and CDR2 is ANQGSEA. CDR3 length: 12 residues. V was cut by 4 bases and J by 5 bases, with 12 bases left in between. Here the CDR3 reads CSVGGPSDEQYF. The CDR3 DNA reads as TGCAGCGTTGGGGGACCATCGGACGAGCAGTACTTC.

The chain is built from TRBV15 and TRBJ2-7; D remains ambiguous. Trimming removed 5 bases from V and 6 bases from J, with 14 bases in between. Germline V gene data show CDR1 as LNHNV and CDR2 as YYDKDF (reference sequence). This CDR3 has 13 amino acids. CDR3: CATSPRRWGEQYF. The CDR3, as DNA: TGTGCCACCAGCCCCCGCCGGTGGGGCGAGCAGTACTTC.

This clone was seen a few times. This chain joins TRBV4-3 and TRBJ1-2, with TRBD1 matching 11 bases. J gave up 7 bases and V 1 base, and 5 bases lay outside the gene matches. Germline CDR1 is LGHNA and CDR2 is YSLEER. The CDR3 consists of 15 residues. The CDR3 spells CASSQGGQGASGYTF. The CDR3 DNA reads TGCGCCAGCAGCCAAGGCGGACAGGGGGCGAGTGGCTACACCTTC.

The chain is built from TRBV7-6 and TRBJ2-3; D gene unclear. The CDR3 consists of 13 residues. V shed 7 bases and J shed 5 bases, with 13 bases lying between them. CDR1 is SGHVS and CDR2 is FNYEAQ in the germline V gene. The CDR3 spells CASTFEPGDTQYF. In DNA, the CDR3 is TGTGCCAGCACCTTCGAGCCTGGAGATACGCAGTATTTT.

The chain joins TRBV5-6 to TRBJ1-3; no firm D call. The germline V gene has CDR1 SGHDT and CDR2 YYEEEE. The CDR3 totals 15 residues. V dropped 3 bases and J dropped 0 bases, with 10 bases sitting between them. The CDR3, as DNA: TGTGCCAGCAGCTACTCAACTAGCTCTGGAAACACCATATATTTT. Amino acids: CASSYSTSSGNTIYF.

The V and J genes are TRBV28 and TRBJ1-4; 10 bases match TRBD1. This CDR3 region has 14 residues. V was pared by 8 bases and J by 3 bases, with 3 bases of the junction left unmatched. The germline CDR1 and CDR2 sequences are MDHEN and SYDVKM. CDR3 in amino acids: CASGQGVPNEKLFF. CDR3 bases: TGTGCCAGCGGACAGGGGGTCCCTAATGAAAAACTGTTTTTT. The entire variable domain, with the rest obtained from reference TRBV28 and TRBJ1-4, is as follows: DVKVTQSSRYLVKRTGEKVFLECVQDMDHENMFWYRQDPGLGLRLIYFSYDVKMKEKGDIPEGYSVSREKKERFSLILESASTNQTSMYLCASGQGVPNEKLFFGSGTQLSVL.

The J gene is TRBJ1-4, the V gene TRBV9; D is perhaps TRBD1 (5 bases). CDR3 length equals 15 residues. CDR1 and CDR2 from the germline V gene are SGDLS and YYNGEE. Between the trimmed V and J ends, which lost 0 bases and 7 bases, there was a span of 13 bases. CDR3 region: CASSVGSGQAEKLFF. In nucleotides, the CDR3 is TGTGCCAGCAGCGTAGGTTCAGGGCAGGCTGAAAAACTGTTTTTT. The full variable domain, completed using reference TRBV9 and TRBJ1-4, is DSGVTQTPKHLITATGQRVTLRCSPRSGDLSVYWYQQSLDQGLQFLIQYYNGEERAKGNILERFSAQQFPDLHSELNLSSLELGDSALYFCASSVGSGQAEKLFFGSGTQLSVL.

The rearrangement uses TRBV7-2 and TRBJ1-3, with D unresolved. Germline CDR1 and CDR2: SGHTA and FQGNSA. The V end was cut by 2 bases, the J end by 2 bases, with 4 bases between. The CDR3 has 13 residues. This chain's CDR3 is CASSLRAGNTIYF. CDR3 coding DNA: TGTGCCAGCAGCTTACGAGCTGGAAACACCATATATTTT.

This chain connects TRBV4-2 to TRBJ1-2; the match to TRBD1 covers 7 bases. Unmatched junction bases numbered 12, after V lost 1 base and J lost 7 bases. The CDR3 runs 16 residues. Germline V gives CDR1 LGHNA, CDR2 YNFKEQ. CDR3 sequence: CASSQVPLTGEGGYTF. The DNA of the CDR3 is TGTGCCAGCAGCCAAGTTCCCCTTACAGGGGAGGGTGGCTACACCTTC.

The V and J genes are TRBV5-4 and TRBJ1-1; D perhaps matches TRBD1 (5 bases). Germline CDR1 SGHNT, CDR2 YYREEE (reference sequence). Trimming shortened V by 3 bases and J by 4 bases, and 10 bases separated the two germline ends. CDR3 length: 13 residues. The CDR3 protein is CASSSGYSTEAFF. CDR3 sequence (DNA): TGTGCCAGCAGCTCAGGGTATAGCACTGAAGCTTTCTTT.

This chain uses TRBV5-6 with TRBJ1-5; unclear D gene. The CDR3 is made up of 13 amino acids. The V gene lost 2 bases and the J gene lost 2 bases, with 5 bases spanning the gap. The germline V gene encodes CDR1 SGHDT and CDR2 YYEEEE. This CDR3 reads CASSLDRNQPQHF. CDR3 DNA: TGTGCCAGCAGCTTAGACCGCAATCAGCCCCAGCATTTT.

This chain links TRBV6-6 with TRBJ2-7; maybe TRBD2 (6 bases). Trimming took 4 bases from V and 4 from J, leaving 14 bases between them. Germline loops: CDR1 MNHNY, CDR2 SVGAGI (reference sequence). The CDR3 spans 14 residues. For the CDR3, the DNA is TGTGCCAGCAGTTCACTAGTGGGGAGGTACGAGCAGTACTTC. This sequence encodes CASSSLVGRYEQYF.

Here the CDR3 DNA reads TGTGCCAGCAGTTACGGATCACAGGGGAATCAGCCCCAGCATTTT. This translates into CASSYGSQGNQPQHF. The chain has TRBV6-6 and TRBJ1-5, with 7 bases matching TRBD1. In germline, CDR1 is MNHNY, CDR2 SVGAGI (reference sequence). The CDR3 spans 15 residues. With V trimmed by 2 bases and J by 4 bases, 5 bases remained unmatched.

This clone was found once. The V gene is TRBV11-3, the J gene TRBJ2-3; D may be TRBD1 (6 bases). The CDR3 sequence is 14 residues long. V was clipped by 4 bases and J by 1 base, with 9 bases between them. Looked up from germline, CDR1 is SGHNT and CDR2 is YENEEA. CDR3 sequence: CASSYRQGTDTQYF. The CDR3 nucleotides read TGTGCCAGCAGCTACCGACAGGGCACAGATACGCAGTATTTT.

The gene calls are TRBV11-2 and TRBJ1-2; D unclear. In germline, CDR1 is SGHAT, CDR2 FQNNGV. Trimming stripped 5 bases from V and 4 bases from J, with 14 bases between. There are 14 residues in the CDR3. The DNA for the CDR3 is TGTGCCAGCAGCCCCAGCGGCGAAGTCTATGGCTACACCTTC. This translates into CASSPSGEVYGYTF.

CDR3 nucleotides: TGTGCCAGCACCTCGTCAGGCGGCTACACCTTC. It translates to CASTSSGGYTF. The genes are TRBV28 and TRBJ1-2; D unclear. Germline CDR1 reads MDHEN; CDR2 reads SYDVKM. V lost 7 bases and J lost 8, with 11 bases in between. The CDR3 length is 11 residues.

This clone turned up a few times. The V and J genes are TRBV7-6 and TRBJ1-3; D possibly corresponds to TRBD1 (5 bases). This CDR3 contains 14 residues. Germline CDR1 SGHVS, CDR2 FNYEAQ. V was shortened by 1 base and J by 8 bases, with 12 bases between the two germline ends. CDR3 residues: CASSLGTARDTIYF. The DNA of the CDR3 is TGTGCCAGCAGCTTAGGAACAGCCAGGGACACCATATATTTT. The full variable domain, with the rest looked up from reference TRBV7-6 and TRBJ1-3, is GAGVSQSPRYKVTKRGQDVALRCDPISGHVSLYWYRQALGQGPEFLTYFNYEAQQDKSGLPNDRFSAERPEGSISTLTIQRTEQRDSAMYRCASSLGTARDTIYFGEGSWLTVV.

This sequence joins TRBV18 and TRBJ2-5; D remains ambiguous. With 3 bases removed from V and 2 bases from J, the gap between germline ends came to 7 bases. The CDR3 is 13 residues long. Germline assignment: CDR1 KGHSH and CDR2 LQKENI. The CDR3 protein is CASSPTSQETQYF. The CDR3 DNA reads TGTGCCAGCTCACCTACCAGTCAAGAGACCCAGTACTTC.